The T cell receptor beta chain under discussion was sequenced for a study of CD8 T cells in ankylosing spondylitis. Whole-study findings and limits: CD8+ cells made up the disease-linked clones, which were relatively rare in peripheral blood. In the blood and synovial fluid of reactive arthritis, some motif variants had been previously reported. According to the report, clones linked to the disease were significantly enriched in matched synovial fluid samples taken from ankylosing spondylitis patients. Ankylosing spondylitis blood seemed to carry a telltale TCR beta motif made of several highly homologous variants.

This clonotype was counted a few times. The antigen remains undetermined. TCRdb reprocessed the 5' RACE reads via MiXCR and lists one record per CDR3 protein. The profile shows some 840,000 distinct CDR3 sequences, approximately 10% of them singletons. The TCR comes from a male donor with ankylosing spondylitis. The sequencing input was blood, either unsorted or a sorted T cell fraction (not recorded which).

The CDR3 region is CASSPKYTGFGQTTEAFF. In nucleotides, the CDR3 is TGCGCCAGCAGCCCCAAATATACGGGCTTCGGTCAAACGACTGAAGCTTTCTTT. This chain links TRBV4-3 with TRBJ1-1; D is unresolved. Germline V gene data show CDR1 as LGHNA and CDR2 as YSLEER. The CDR3 sequence is 18 residues long. Trimming stripped 4 bases from V and 5 bases from J, with 26 bases between.